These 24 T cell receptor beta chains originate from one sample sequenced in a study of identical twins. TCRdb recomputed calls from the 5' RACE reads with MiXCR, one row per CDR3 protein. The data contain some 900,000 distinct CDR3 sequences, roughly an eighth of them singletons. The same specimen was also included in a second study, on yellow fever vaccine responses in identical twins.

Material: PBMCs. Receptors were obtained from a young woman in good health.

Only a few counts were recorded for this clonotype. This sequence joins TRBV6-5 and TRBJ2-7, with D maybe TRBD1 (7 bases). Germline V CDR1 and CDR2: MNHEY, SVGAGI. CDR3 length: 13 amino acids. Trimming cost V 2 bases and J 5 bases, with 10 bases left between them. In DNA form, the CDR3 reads TGTGCCAGCAGTTACCAGGGGGGTAACGAGCAGTACTTC. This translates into CASSYQGGNEQYF.

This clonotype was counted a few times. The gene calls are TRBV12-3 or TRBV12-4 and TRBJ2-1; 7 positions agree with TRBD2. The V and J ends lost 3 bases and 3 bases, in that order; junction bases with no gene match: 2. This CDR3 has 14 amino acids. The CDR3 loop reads CASSLREHYNEQFF. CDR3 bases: TGTGCCAGCAGTTTGCGGGAGCACTACAATGAGCAGTTCTTC.

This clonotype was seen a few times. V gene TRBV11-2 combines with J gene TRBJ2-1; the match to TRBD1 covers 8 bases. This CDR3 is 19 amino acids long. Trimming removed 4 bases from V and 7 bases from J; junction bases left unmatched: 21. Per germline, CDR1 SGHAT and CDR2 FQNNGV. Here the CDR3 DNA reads TGTGCCAGCAGCTCCAGGGGGCGAATAGAGGAGCGGTCCCAGAATGAGCAGTTCTTC. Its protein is CASSSRGRIEERSQNEQFF.

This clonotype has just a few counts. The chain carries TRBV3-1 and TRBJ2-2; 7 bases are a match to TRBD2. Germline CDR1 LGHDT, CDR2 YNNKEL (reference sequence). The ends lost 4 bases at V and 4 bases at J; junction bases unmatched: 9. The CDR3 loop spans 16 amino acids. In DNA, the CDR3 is TGTGCCAGCAGCCCCCTCGGACTAGACACCACCGGGGAGCTGTTTTTT. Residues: CASSPLGLDTTGELFF.

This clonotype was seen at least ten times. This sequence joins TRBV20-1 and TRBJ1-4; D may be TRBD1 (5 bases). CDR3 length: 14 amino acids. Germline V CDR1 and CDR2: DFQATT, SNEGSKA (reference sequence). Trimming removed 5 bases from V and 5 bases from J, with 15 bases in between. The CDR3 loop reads CSAAQGRRNEKLFF. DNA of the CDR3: TGCAGTGCTGCCCAGGGACGGAGGAATGAAAAACTGTTTTTT.

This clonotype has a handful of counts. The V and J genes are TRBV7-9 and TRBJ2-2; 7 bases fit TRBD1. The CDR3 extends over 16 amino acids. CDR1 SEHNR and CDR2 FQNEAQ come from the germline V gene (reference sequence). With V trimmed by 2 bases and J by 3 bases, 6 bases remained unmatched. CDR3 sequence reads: CASSLKGADYTGELFF. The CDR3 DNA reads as TGTGCCAGCAGCTTAAAGGGGGCGGACTACACCGGGGAGCTGTTTTTT.

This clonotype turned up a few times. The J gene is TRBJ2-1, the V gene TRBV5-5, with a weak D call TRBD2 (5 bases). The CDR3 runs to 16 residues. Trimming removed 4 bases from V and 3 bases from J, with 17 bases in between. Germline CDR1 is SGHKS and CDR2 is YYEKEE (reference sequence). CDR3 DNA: TGTGCCAGCAGCCTGGGATGGATCAGCGGCTACAATGAGCAGTTCTTC. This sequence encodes CASSLGWISGYNEQFF.

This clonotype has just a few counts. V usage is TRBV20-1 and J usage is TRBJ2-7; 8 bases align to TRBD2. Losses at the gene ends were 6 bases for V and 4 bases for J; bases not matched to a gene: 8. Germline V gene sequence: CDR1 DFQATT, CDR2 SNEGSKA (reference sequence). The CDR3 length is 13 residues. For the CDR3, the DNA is TGCAGTGCCGGGGGGGACTTTGGATACGAGCAGTACTTC. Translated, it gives CSAGGDFGYEQYF.

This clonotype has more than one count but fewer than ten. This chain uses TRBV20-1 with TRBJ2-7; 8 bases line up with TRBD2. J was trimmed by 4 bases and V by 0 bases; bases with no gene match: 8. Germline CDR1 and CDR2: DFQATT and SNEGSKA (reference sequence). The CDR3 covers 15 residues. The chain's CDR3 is CSARDGRLARYEQYF. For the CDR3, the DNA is TGCAGTGCTAGAGACGGTAGACTAGCGCGGTACGAGCAGTACTTC.

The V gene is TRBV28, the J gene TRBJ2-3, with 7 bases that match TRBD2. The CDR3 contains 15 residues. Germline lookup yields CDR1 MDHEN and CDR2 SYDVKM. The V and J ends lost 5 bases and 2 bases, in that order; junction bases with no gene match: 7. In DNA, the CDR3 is TGTGCCAGCAGTCAACCGCGGGGGACCACAGATACGCAGTATTTT. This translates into CASSQPRGTTDTQYF.

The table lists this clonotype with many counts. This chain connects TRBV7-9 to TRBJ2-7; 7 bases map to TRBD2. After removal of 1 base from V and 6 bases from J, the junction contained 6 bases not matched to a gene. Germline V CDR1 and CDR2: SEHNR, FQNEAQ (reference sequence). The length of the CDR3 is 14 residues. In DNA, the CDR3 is TGTGCCAGCAGCTTAGGGGGAGGGTCGGCCGAGCAGTACTTC. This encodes CASSLGGGSAEQYF. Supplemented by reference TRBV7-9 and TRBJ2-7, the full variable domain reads DTGVSQNPRHKITKRGQNVTFRCDPISEHNRLYWYRQTLGQGPEFLTYFQNEAQLEKSRLLSDRFSAERPKGSFSTLEIQRTEQGDSAMYLCASSLGGGSAEQYFGPGTRLTVT.

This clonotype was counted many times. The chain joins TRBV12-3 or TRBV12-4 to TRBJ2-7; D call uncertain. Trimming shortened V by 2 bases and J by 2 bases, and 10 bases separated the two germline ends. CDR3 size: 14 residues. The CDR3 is CASSLSSRPYEQYF. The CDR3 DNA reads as TGTGCCAGCAGTTTAAGTTCCAGACCCTACGAGCAGTACTTC.

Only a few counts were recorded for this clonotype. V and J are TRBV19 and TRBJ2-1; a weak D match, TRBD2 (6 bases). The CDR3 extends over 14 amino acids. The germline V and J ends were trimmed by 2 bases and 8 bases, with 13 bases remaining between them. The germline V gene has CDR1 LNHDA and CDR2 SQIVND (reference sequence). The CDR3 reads CASSIRGARDEQFF. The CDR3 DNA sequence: TGTGCCAGTAGTATACGCGGGGCGCGGGATGAGCAGTTCTTC.

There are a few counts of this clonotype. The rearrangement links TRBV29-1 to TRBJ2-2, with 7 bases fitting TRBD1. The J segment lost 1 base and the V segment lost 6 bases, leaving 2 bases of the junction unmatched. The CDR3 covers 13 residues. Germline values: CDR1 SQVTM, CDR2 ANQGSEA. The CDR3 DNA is TGCAGCGTCCGACAGGGGAACACCGGGGAGCTGTTTTTT. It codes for CSVRQGNTGELFF.

In nucleotides, the CDR3 is TGTGCCAGCTCAAACTTAACAGGAACGTATGGGCATTCACCCCTCCACTTT. Protein: CASSNLTGTYGHSPLHF. The genes are TRBV18 and TRBJ1-6; maybe TRBD1 (5 bases). Trimming removed 5 bases from V and 8 bases from J, with 22 bases in between. Germline CDR1 is KGHSH and CDR2 is LQKENI. This CDR3 comprises 17 residues.

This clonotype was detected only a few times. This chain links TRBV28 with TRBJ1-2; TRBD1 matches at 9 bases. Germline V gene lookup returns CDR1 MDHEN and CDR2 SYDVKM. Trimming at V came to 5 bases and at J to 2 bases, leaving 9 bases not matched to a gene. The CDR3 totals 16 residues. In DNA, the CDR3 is TGTGCCAGCAGTCGCCACCGCGGACAGGGGAACTATGGCTACACCTTC. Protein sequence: CASSRHRGQGNYGYTF.

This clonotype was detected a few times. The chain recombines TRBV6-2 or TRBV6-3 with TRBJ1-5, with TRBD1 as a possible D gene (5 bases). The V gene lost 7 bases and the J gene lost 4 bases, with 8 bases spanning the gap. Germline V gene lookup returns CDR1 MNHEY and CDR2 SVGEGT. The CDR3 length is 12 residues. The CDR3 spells CASKEGNQPQHF. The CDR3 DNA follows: TGTGCCAGCAAGGAGGGGAATCAGCCCCAGCATTTT.

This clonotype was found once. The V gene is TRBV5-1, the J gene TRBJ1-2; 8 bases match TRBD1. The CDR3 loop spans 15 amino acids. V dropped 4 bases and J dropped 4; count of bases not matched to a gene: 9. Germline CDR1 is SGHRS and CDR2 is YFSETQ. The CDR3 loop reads CASSLTPGGVYGYTF. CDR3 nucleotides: TGCGCCAGCAGCCTCACCCCAGGGGGCGTCTATGGCTACACCTTC.

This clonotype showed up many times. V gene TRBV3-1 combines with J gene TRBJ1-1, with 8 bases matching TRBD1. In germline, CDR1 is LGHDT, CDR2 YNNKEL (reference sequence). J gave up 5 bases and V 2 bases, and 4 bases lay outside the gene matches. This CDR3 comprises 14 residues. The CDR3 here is CASSQTGGLTEAFF. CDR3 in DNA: TGTGCCAGCAGCCAAACAGGGGGTCTTACTGAAGCTTTCTTT. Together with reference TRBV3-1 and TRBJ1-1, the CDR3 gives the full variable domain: DTAVSQTPKYLVTQMGNDKSIKCEQNLGHDTMYWYKQDSKKFLKIMFSYNNKELIINETVPNRFSPKSPDKAHLNLHINSLELGDSAVYFCASSQTGGLTEAFFGQGTRLTVV.

The CDR3 is CSVDLTNTGELFF. The DNA of the CDR3 is TGCAGCGTTGATCTCACGAACACCGGGGAGCTGTTTTTT. V usage is TRBV29-1 and J usage is TRBJ2-2; D is uncertain. Germline V lookup: CDR1 SQVTM, CDR2 ANQGSEA. With 3 bases removed from V and 0 bases from J, the gap between germline ends came to 5 bases. The CDR3 length is 13 residues.

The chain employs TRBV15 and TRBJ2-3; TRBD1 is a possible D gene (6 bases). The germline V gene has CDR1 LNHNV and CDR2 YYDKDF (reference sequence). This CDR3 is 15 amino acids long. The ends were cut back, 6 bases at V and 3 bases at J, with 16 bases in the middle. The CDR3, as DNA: TGTGCCACCAGTCGGTGGGACACACGAACAGATACGCAGTATTTT. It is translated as CATSRWDTRTDTQYF.

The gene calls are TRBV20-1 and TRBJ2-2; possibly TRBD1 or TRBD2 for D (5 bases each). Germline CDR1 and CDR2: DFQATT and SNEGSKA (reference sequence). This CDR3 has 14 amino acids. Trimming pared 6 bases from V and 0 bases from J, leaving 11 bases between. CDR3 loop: CSARGAANTGELFF. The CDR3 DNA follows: TGCAGTGCCCGAGGGGCGGCGAACACCGGGGAGCTGTTTTTT.

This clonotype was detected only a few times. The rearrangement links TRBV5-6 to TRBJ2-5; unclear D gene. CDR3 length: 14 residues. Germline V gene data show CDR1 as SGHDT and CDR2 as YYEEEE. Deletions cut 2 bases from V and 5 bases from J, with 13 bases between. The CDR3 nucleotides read TGTGCCAGCAGCTTCGAACAATACGGGGAGACCCAGTACTTC. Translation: CASSFEQYGETQYF. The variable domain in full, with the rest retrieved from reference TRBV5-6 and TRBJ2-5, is DAGVTQSPTHLIKTRGQQVTLRCSPKSGHDTVSWYQQALGQGPQFIFQYYEEEERQRGNFPDRFSGHQFPNYSSELNVNALLLGDSALYLCASSFEQYGETQYFGPGTRLLVL.

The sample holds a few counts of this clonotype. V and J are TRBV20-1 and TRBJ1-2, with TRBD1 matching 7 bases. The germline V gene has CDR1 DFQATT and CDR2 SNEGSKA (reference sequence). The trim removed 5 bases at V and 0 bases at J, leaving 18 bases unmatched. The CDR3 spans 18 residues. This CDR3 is CSAGGGTGVRVANYGYTF. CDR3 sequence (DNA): TGCAGTGCTGGAGGGGGAACAGGGGTCCGGGTGGCTAACTATGGCTACACCTTC.